A selection of T cell receptor beta chains follows, all from one sample in a study of memory CD8 T cells in hepatitis C reinfection. Assay used: immunoSEQ multiplex PCR; TCRdb lists only in-frame clones, some missing. The table shows about 45,000 clones, with 70% to 90% occurring only once. Sequencing was carried out using naive CD8+ T cells sorted from blood. These receptors all come from a man aged 18 to 29 with hepatitis C virus infection. Both conserved end residues are part of each CDR3. A D gene is named only where the DNA matches it firmly. A row's size may be missing; if present it is once, few, many or a size class.

j_gene	d_gene	abundance	v_gene	CDR3aa	CDR3nt
TRBJ2-2	TRBD1	NA	TRBV4-1	CASSQRQGRNTGELFF	TGCGCCAGCAGCCAAAGACAGGGGCGGAACACCGGGGAGCTGTTTTTT
TRBJ2-1	TRBD2	NA	TRBV7-9	CASSFLREGGYEQFF	TGTGCCAGCAGCTTTTTGCGGGAGGGAGGCTATGAGCAGTTCTTC
TRBJ2-2	TRBD1	NA	TRBV7-2	CASSLEAPQGAYTGELFF	TGTGCCAGCAGCTTAGAGGCACCCCAGGGGGCTTACACCGGGGAGCTGTTTTTT
TRBJ1-1	NA	NA	TRBV21-1	CASSYRYWDREGPEAFF	TGTGCCAGCAGCTACCGCTATTGGGACAGGGAAGGGCCTGAAGCTTTCTTT
TRBJ1-5	NA	once	TRBV27	CASSLSGGLSNQPQHF	TGTGCCAGCAGTTTATCCGGGGGTTTGAGCAATCAGCCCCAGCATTTT
TRBJ2-5	TRBD2	NA	TRBV9	CASSSGTSGDLETQYF	TGTGCCAGCAGCTCGGGGACTAGCGGGGACCTAGAGACCCAGTACTTC
TRBJ2-7	NA	NA	TRBV27	CASSLFGPLYEQYF	TGTGCCAGCAGTTTATTTGGGCCCCTTTACGAGCAGTACTTC
TRBJ2-1	TRBD2	NA	TRBV5-6	CASSLRLAGLLNEQFF	TGTGCCAGCAGCTTGAGGCTAGCGGGTTTGCTGAATGAGCAGTTCTTC
TRBJ1-4	TRBD1	few	TRBV4-3	CASSQDLIGTATNEKLFF	TGCGCCAGCAGCCAAGATCTCATTGGGACAGCAACTAATGAAAAACTGTTTTTT
TRBJ1-2	TRBD1	NA	TRBV5-4	CASSPLPRDSSPGHTF	TGTGCCAGCAGCCCGCTTCCCCGGGACAGTTCTCCGGGTCACACCTTC
TRBJ2-2	TRBD2	NA	TRBV13	CASSFAGGEEIGELFF	TGTGCCAGCAGCTTTGCGGGAGGTGAAGAGATCGGGGAGCTGTTTTTT
TRBJ2-5	NA	NA	TRBV4-1	CASSQAPGEKTQYF	TGCGCCAGCAGCCAAGCTCCAGGGGAGAAGACCCAGTACTTC
TRBJ2-2	TRBD2	NA	TRBV28	CASSPPGLAGGHTGELFF	TGTGCCAGCAGTCCTCCGGGACTAGCGGGAGGACACACCGGGGAGCTGTTTTTT
TRBJ1-5	TRBD1	NA	TRBV7-9	CASSLEGQGNQPQHF	TGTGCCAGCAGCTTAGAGGGACAGGGAAATCAGCCCCAGCATTTT
TRBJ1-1	TRBD1	NA	TRBV13	CASSLPGPGGNTEAFF	TGTGCCAGCAGCCTCCCCGGTCCAGGGGGGAACACTGAAGCTTTCTTT
TRBJ2-5	TRBD2	NA	TRBV15	CATSFASGGEETQYF	TGTGCCACCAGCTTCGCCAGCGGGGGGGAAGAGACCCAGTACTTC
TRBJ1-2	TRBD1	NA	TRBV4-1	CASSLTPGQGGGYTF	TGCGCCAGCAGCCTGACACCTGGACAGGGGGGTGGCTACACCTTC
TRBJ2-5	TRBD1	NA	TRBV27	CASSLTLGGWETQYF	TGTGCCAGCAGCCTAACTTTAGGGGGCTGGGAGACCCAGTACTTC
TRBJ2-1	NA	NA	TRBV5-1	CASSSASPGGSYNEQFF	TGCGCCAGCAGCTCCGCCTCCCCCGGGGGCTCCTACAATGAGCAGTTCTTC
TRBJ2-1	TRBD2	NA	TRBV4-1	CASSSLEGGPNNEQFF	TGCGCCAGCAGCTCCCTGGAGGGAGGGCCTAACAATGAGCAGTTCTTC
TRBJ2-7	TRBD2	few	TRBV6-5	CASGEGLAVYEQYF	TGTGCCAGCGGGGAGGGACTAGCAGTTTACGAGCAGTACTTC
TRBJ2-1	TRBD2	NA	TRBV19	CASSTPGLAGGPPPYNEQFF	TGTGCCAGTAGTACACCGGGACTAGCGGGGGGGCCCCCGCCTTACAATGAGCAGTTCTTC